This T cell receptor (beta chain) was obtained from a study of blood T cell repertoires in COVID-19. About the research overall: Material from acute and convalescent COVID-19 was sourced from the United States, Italy and Spain. T cells, B-cell-depleted T cells, or PBMCs supplied cDNA or gDNA.

Authors' processing steps: Reference gene primer amplification in the assay estimated nucleated cell counts. Only in-frame clones appear in the TCRdb table, and some are missing; sequencing was by immunoSEQ multiplex PCR. V, J and clone size are those of that table, while D and trimming were read from the DNA. The repertoire holds approximately 230,000 clones, with 70% to 90% as singletons. Germline assignment: CDR1 SGHRS and CDR2 YFSETQ. Trimming shortened V by 0 bases and J by 1 base, and 9 bases separated the two germline ends. This CDR3 spans 15 amino acids. This TCR was sampled from a man younger than 40 who had recovered from COVID-19. The J gene is TRBJ2-3, the V gene TRBV5-1, with a possible D match to TRBD2 (6 bases). What was sequenced was peripheral blood. As DNA, the CDR3 is TGCGCCAGCAGCTTGGACGCGGGGCGCACAGATACGCAGTATTTT. This codes for CASSLDAGRTDTQYF.